The next 21 T cell receptor beta chains were all read from a single sample in a study of T cell responses to AZD1222 COVID-19 vaccine. Data came from immunoSEQ multiplex PCR; TCRdb stores just in-frame clones and leaves some out. Of 130,000 or so clones listed, about 79% are singletons. The starting material was peripheral blood, obtained 28 days after the second AZD1222 dose. All receptors derive from an adult who received the AZD1222 COVID-19 vaccine.

The sample holds a few counts of this clone. The J gene is TRBJ1-1, the V gene TRBV7-2; D unclear. V was cut by 1 base and J by 3 bases, with 15 bases left in between. From germline, CDR1 is SGHTA and CDR2 FQGNSA. The CDR3 length is 16 residues. For the CDR3, the DNA is TGTGCCAGCAGCTTAGTTAGTTCAAGCGGAGACACTGAAGCTTTCTTT. The encoded protein is CASSLVSSSGDTEAFF.

The rearrangement uses TRBV4-3 and TRBJ1-2; tentative D call: TRBD1 (5 bases). The CDR3 covers 13 residues. Per the germline V gene, CDR1 is LGHNA and CDR2 is YSLEER. Trimming cost V 3 bases and J 6 bases, with 11 bases left between them. The CDR3 spells CASSQGDGDGYTF. The CDR3 coding sequence is TGCGCCAGCAGCCAGGGGGACGGGGATGGCTACACCTTC.

The chain recombines TRBV20-1 with TRBJ1-5; tentative D call: TRBD1 (5 bases). The CDR3 is made up of 11 amino acids. Trimming left V 6 bases short and J 7 bases short, with 10 bases between. Germline lookup yields CDR1 DFQATT and CDR2 SNEGSKA (reference sequence). The CDR3 nucleotides are TGCAGTGCGGCGGGGGAACAGCCCCAGCATTTT. Protein product: CSAAGEQPQHF.

This clone was recorded a few times. The chain carries TRBV28 and TRBJ1-2, with TRBD1 identical over 7 bases. V trimming: 2 bases; J trimming: 5 bases; junction bases outside the gene matches: 2. This CDR3 contains 13 residues. Per the germline V gene, CDR1 is MDHEN and CDR2 is SYDVKM. The CDR3 protein is CASSLGTDYGYTF. CDR3 sequence (DNA): TGTGCCAGCAGTTTAGGGACAGATTATGGCTACACCTTC.

CDR3 bases: TGTGCCAGCAGCGTAGGGGTAATGGGGGATCAGCCCCAGCATTTT. This gives the protein CASSVGVMGDQPQHF. The genes are TRBV9 and TRBJ1-5; D perhaps matches TRBD1 (5 bases). Trimming stripped 0 bases from V and 5 bases from J, with 12 bases between. Germline-derived CDR1 and CDR2 are SGDLS and YYNGEE. This CDR3 has 15 residues. The complete variable domain, with remaining parts taken from reference TRBV9 and TRBJ1-5, reads DSGVTQTPKHLITATGQRVTLRCSPRSGDLSVYWYQQSLDQGLQFLIQYYNGEERAKGNILERFSAQQFPDLHSELNLSSLELGDSALYFCASSVGVMGDQPQHFGDGTRLSIL.

The chain uses TRBV21-1 and TRBJ1-1. TRBV21-1 is shown as a pseudogene. The CDR3 spans 13 residues. Here the CDR3 DNA reads TGTGCCAGCAGCAAAGAGGAAGGCACTGAAGCTTTCTTT. This encodes CASSKEEGTEAFF.

The gene calls are TRBV11-2 and TRBJ1-2; no definite D call. The CDR3 runs 15 residues. Germline CDR1 and CDR2: SGHAT and FQNNGV. V lost 5 bases and J lost 6, with 19 bases in between. The CDR3 loop is CASSLTRWAPDGYTF. In DNA, the CDR3 is TGTGCCAGCAGCCTAACGCGCTGGGCCCCCGATGGCTACACCTTC.

CDR3 loop: CASSPGGQGYGYTF. The CDR3 DNA reads as TGTGCCAGCAGCCCCGGGGGCCAGGGGTATGGCTACACCTTC. The gene calls are TRBV7-9 and TRBJ1-2; TRBD1 might be the D (6 bases). CDR1 SEHNR and CDR2 FQNEAQ come from the germline V gene (reference sequence). The CDR3 runs 14 residues. Trimming left V 5 bases short and J 5 bases short, with 15 bases between.

This chain connects TRBV5-1 to TRBJ1-4; TRBD1 is a possible D gene (5 bases). CDR1 is SGHRS and CDR2 is YFSETQ in the germline V gene. This CDR3 has 18 amino acids. Trimming removed 0 bases at V and 5 bases at J, with 20 bases between. This CDR3 is CASSLEGSWAQLNEKLFF. The CDR3 DNA is TGCGCCAGCAGCTTGGAGGGGAGCTGGGCACAACTCAATGAAAAACTGTTTTTT.

V and J are TRBV29-1 and TRBJ1-2; 8 bases are a match to TRBD1. The V gene end was trimmed by 3 bases and the J gene end by 7 bases; junction bases not matched to a gene: 7. This CDR3 region has 13 residues. Germline assignment: CDR1 SQVTM and CDR2 ANQGSEA. The CDR3 reads CSVEGTGDRGYTF. The DNA of the CDR3 is TGCAGCGTTGAGGGGACAGGTGATCGTGGCTACACCTTC.

The chain recombines TRBV12-3 or TRBV12-4 with TRBJ1-3; D is possibly TRBD1 (5 bases). The CDR3 loop spans 12 amino acids. Trimming took 8 bases from V and 3 from J, leaving 8 bases between them. As DNA, the CDR3 is TGTGCCAGCGGGGGTGGTGGAAACACCATATATTTT. This sequence encodes CASGGGGNTIYF.

This clone was seen only a few times. The rearrangement uses TRBV28 and TRBJ1-2; D gene ambiguous. This CDR3 region has 12 residues. Deletions cut 5 bases from V and 3 bases from J, with 7 bases between. Germline V CDR1 and CDR2: MDHEN, SYDVKM. The DNA for the CDR3 is TGTGCCAGCAGTCCCGATGACTATGGCTACACCTTC. Its translation: CASSPDDYGYTF.

V gene TRBV7-3 combines with J gene TRBJ2-2, with a tentative D call TRBD1 (7 bases). From germline, CDR1 is SGHTA and CDR2 FQGTGA. The length of the CDR3 is 17 residues. V was trimmed by 2 bases and J by 3 bases, leaving 16 bases between them. The CDR3 sequence: CASSLGSGRGDTGELFF. In DNA, the CDR3 is TGTGCCAGCAGCTTAGGGTCAGGCAGGGGGGACACCGGGGAGCTGTTTTTT. Filled out from reference TRBV7-3 and TRBJ2-2, the complete variable domain reads GAGVSQTPSNKVTEKGKYVELRCDPISGHTALYWYRQSLGQGPEFLIYFQGTGAADDSGLPNDRFFAVRPEGSVSTLKIQRTERGDSAVYLCASSLGSGRGDTGELFFGEGSRLTVL.

The rearrangement links TRBV7-9 to TRBJ1-4; D is uncertain. Germline V lookup: CDR1 SEHNR, CDR2 FQNEAQ (reference sequence). The length of the CDR3 is 13 residues. V was trimmed by 4 bases and J by 2 bases, leaving 5 bases between them. This CDR3 is CASSSGTNEKLFF. DNA of the CDR3: TGTGCCAGCAGCTCTGGCACTAATGAAAAACTGTTTTTT. Supplemented by reference TRBV7-9 and TRBJ1-4, the full variable domain reads DTGVSQNPRHKITKRGQNVTFRCDPISEHNRLYWYRQTLGQGPEFLTYFQNEAQLEKSRLLSDRFSAERPKGSFSTLEIQRTEQGDSAMYLCASSSGTNEKLFFGSGTQLSVL.

The chain couples TRBV19 to TRBJ2-5, with 7 positions matching TRBD2. Germline V gives CDR1 LNHDA, CDR2 SQIVND (reference sequence). Unmatched junction bases numbered 2, after V lost 6 bases and J lost 1 base. The CDR3 consists of 13 residues. The CDR3 DNA reads as TGTGCCAGTAGCGGGGGGACCCAAGAGACCCAGTACTTC. Amino acids: CASSGGTQETQYF.

This clone turned up a few times. This chain connects TRBV5-1 to TRBJ2-6; D gene uncertain. This CDR3 spans 15 amino acids. The V gene lost 4 bases and the J gene lost 6 bases, with 14 bases spanning the gap. CDR1 and CDR2 from the germline V gene are SGHRS and YFSETQ. The CDR3 DNA is TGCGCCAGCAGCCTCACGGTGTTGGAGGCCAACGTCCTGACTTTC. Translation gives CASSLTVLEANVLTF.

This clone was observed a single time. The J gene is TRBJ1-6, the V gene TRBV27, with unresolved D. The V end was cut by 6 bases, the J end by 7 bases, with 13 bases between. CDR3 length: 14 residues. Looked up from germline, CDR1 is MNHEY and CDR2 is SMNVEV (reference sequence). CDR3 sequence reads: CASRGQAVNSPLHF. In nucleotides, the CDR3 is TGTGCCAGCAGAGGGCAGGCGGTAAATTCACCCCTCCACTTT.

The V call is TRBV6-5, the J call TRBJ1-1; D not certain. Trimming pared 2 bases from V and 4 bases from J, leaving 11 bases between. The CDR3 consists of 14 residues. Per the germline V gene, CDR1 is MNHEY and CDR2 is SVGAGI. The CDR3 loop reads CASSYEAGGTEAFF. The CDR3 nucleotides are TGTGCCAGCAGTTACGAGGCGGGCGGCACTGAAGCTTTCTTT.

This clone appeared once. V gene TRBV18 combines with J gene TRBJ2-2; D is perhaps TRBD2 (5 bases). Germline-derived CDR1 and CDR2 are KGHSH and LQKENI. This CDR3 comprises 17 residues. V lost 2 bases and J lost 1, with 14 bases in between. Written as DNA, the CDR3 is TGTGCCAGCTCACCAAGAGCCCACCGGGGGAACACCGGGGAGCTGTTTTTT. Translated, it gives CASSPRAHRGNTGELFF.

V gene TRBV4-3 combines with J gene TRBJ1-1, with TRBD1 matching over 8 bases. The CDR3 spans 16 residues. The junction had 16 bases not matched to a gene; V was cut back by 4 bases and J by 9 bases. Germline V gene data show CDR1 as LGHNA and CDR2 as YSLEER. Written as DNA, the CDR3 is TGCGCCAGCAGCCCAAAACGTTACACAGGGGGGAGAAAAGCTTTCTTT. Translated, it gives CASSPKRYTGGRKAFF.

The chain is built from TRBV5-4 and TRBJ1-3; 8 nucleotides match TRBD1. Germline-derived CDR1 and CDR2 are SGHNT and YYREEE (reference sequence). V gave up 0 bases and J gave up 1 base; unmatched junction bases: 9. This CDR3 spans 18 amino acids. CDR3 DNA sequence: TGTGCCAGCAGCTTGGATTTTGGCAGGGGGCAATCTGGAAACACCATATATTTT. Translating gives CASSLDFGRGQSGNTIYF. The variable domain in full, with the rest retrieved from reference TRBV5-4 and TRBJ1-3, is ETGVTQSPTHLIKTRGQQVTLRCSSQSGHNTVSWYQQALGQGPQFIFQYYREEENGRGNFPPRFSGLQFPNYSSELNVNALELDDSALYLCASSLDFGRGQSGNTIYFGEGSWLTVV.